A selection of T cell receptor beta chains follows, all from one sample in a study of blood T cell dynamics during melanoma immunotherapy. Profiled with immunoSEQ multiplex PCR; TCRdb holds only in-frame clones, not every one. Of 10,000 to 13,000 clones listed, 87% are singletons. This material consisted of blood, taken from a patient treated with checkpoint blockade. The origin of the receptors is a human donor with melanoma. Both conserved end residues are part of each CDR3. Each record gives: J gene, V gene, clone size, D gene, CDR3 protein, CDR3 DNA. A D gene is named only where the DNA matches it firmly. Size values are once, few and many counts, or a class for expanded clones, and some rows have none.

TRBJ1-1 | TRBV11-2 | once | TRBD1 | CASSQIGQGTEAFF | TGTGCCAGCAGTCAAATTGGACAGGGCACTGAAGCTTTCTTT
TRBJ2-3 | TRBV6-4 | . | . | CASSDGAADTQYF | TGTGCCAGCAGTGACGGGGCAGCAGATACGCAGTATTTT
TRBJ1-2 | TRBV2 | once | TRBD1 | CASIRQGAMVGGYTF | TGTGCCAGCATTCGACAGGGGGCGATGGTGGGTGGCTACACCTTC
TRBJ2-2 | TRBV5-4 | . | TRBD2 | CASSPPGGHNTGELFF | TGTGCCAGCAGCCCCCCGGGGGGGCACAACACCGGGGAGCTGTTTTTT
TRBJ1-2 | TRBV10-3 | . | . | CAISEGGGVGYGYTF | TGTGCCATCAGTGAGGGGGGTGGGGTAGGGTATGGCTACACCTTC
TRBJ1-4 | TRBV6-1 | once | . | CASSEVTGSNEKLFF | TGTGCCAGCAGTGAGGTTACAGGGTCCAATGAAAAACTGTTTTTT
TRBJ2-5 | TRBV5-8 | . | TRBD2 | CASIPSGAQETQYF | TGTGCCAGCATCCCTAGCGGGGCTCAAGAGACCCAGTACTTC
TRBJ1-3 | TRBV30 | . | . | CAWEVQSGNTIYF | TGTGCCTGGGAGGTCCAGTCTGGAAACACCATATATTTT
TRBJ1-6 | TRBV5-6 | . | . | CASSPPRGSNSPLHF | TGTGCCAGCAGCCCCCCGAGAGGGAGTAATTCACCCCTCCACTTT
TRBJ1-5 | TRBV19 | . | . | CASSRAAPNQPQHF | TGTGCCAGTAGTAGAGCGGCACCTAATCAGCCCCAGCATTTT
TRBJ1-2 | TRBV2 | . | . | CATQLSGVYGYTF | TGTGCTACCCAGCTATCGGGAGTCTATGGCTACACCTTC
TRBJ2-1 | TRBV7-2 | . | . | CASSLDRNSYNEQFF | TGTGCCAGCAGCTTAGACAGGAACTCCTACAATGAGCAGTTCTTC
TRBJ1-1 | TRBV7-3 | once | . | CASSLNGGSTEAFF | TGTGCCAGCAGCTTAAACGGGGGCAGCACTGAAGCTTTCTTT
TRBJ1-1 | TRBV15 | medium-sized | . | CATSSGDTTEAFF | TGTGCCACCAGTTCAGGGGATACCACTGAAGCTTTCTTT
TRBJ1-3 | TRBV19 | . | TRBD1 | CATADRAGNTIYF | TGTGCCACTGCGGACAGGGCTGGAAACACCATATATTTT
TRBJ2-3 | TRBV4-1 | . | TRBD1 | CASSRQGSDTQYF | TGCGCCAGCAGCCGACAGGGTTCAGATACGCAGTATTTT
TRBJ1-1 | TRBV4-2 | few | . | CASSQDLQGQNTEAFF | TGTGCCAGCAGCCAAGATTTGCAGGGACAGAACACTGAAGCTTTCTTT
TRBJ2-5 | TRBV15 | . | . | CATSRDRGTQYF | TGTGCCACCAGCAGAGATCGTGGGACCCAGTACTTC
TRBJ1-2 | TRBV6-6 | . | . | CASSSRGGAYGYTF | TGTGCCAGCAGTTCCCGTGGGGGAGCCTATGGCTACACCTTC
TRBJ1-1 | TRBV6-6 | . | TRBD1 | CASSPGTGGTEAFF | TGTGCCAGCAGCCCCGGGACAGGGGGGACTGAAGCTTTCTTT
TRBJ1-2 | TRBV7-2 | . | TRBD1 | CASSLEGQGAGYGYTF | TGTGCCAGCAGCTTAGAGGGACAGGGGGCAGGCTATGGCTACACCTTC
TRBJ1-1 | TRBV9 | . | . | CASSGGGDEAFF | TGTGCCAGCAGCGGTGGGGGCGATGAAGCTTTCTTT
TRBJ2-5 | TRBV5-1 | . | . | CASSTGRDGQETQYF | TGCGCCAGCAGCACTGGACGGGACGGACAAGAGACCCAGTACTTC
TRBJ2-7 | TRBV28 | . | TRBD1 | CASSSIRGVGTGGTRGYEQYF | TGTGCCAGCAGCTCGATTCGAGGGGTGGGGACAGGGGGCACCAGGGGCTACGAGCAGTACTTC
TRBJ1-1 | TRBV5-4 | once | TRBD1 | CASSLPLDRSTEAFF | TGTGCCAGCAGCTTGCCCTTGGACAGGTCCACTGAAGCTTTCTTT
TRBJ2-1 | TRBV5-1 | . | . | CASSLAHRGSSYNEQFF | TGCGCCAGCAGCTTGGCCCATCGCGGTAGCTCCTACAATGAGCAGTTCTTC
TRBJ1-2 | TRBV4-2 | few | . | CASSQEDSFNYGYTF | TGTGCCAGCAGCCAAGAAGACAGCTTTAACTATGGCTACACCTTC
TRBJ2-2 | TRBV14 | . | TRBD1 | CASSQMGQGGGELFF | TGTGCCAGCAGCCAGATGGGACAGGGTGGCGGGGAGCTGTTTTTT